This T cell receptor beta chain derives from a study of T-cell memory formation after mild COVID-19. At the level of the study: Clusters were largely donor specific. Study-wide results and caveats: Pre-infection memory showed some responding clones, and this suggested that cross-reactive memory joined. Clones contracting day 15 to 85 were balanced CD4/CD8; later expanders leaned CD4+.

Using constant-segment primers, 5'RACE produced TCR alpha and TCR beta cDNA libraries carrying sample barcodes and UMIs. Using its own MiXCR run on the 5' RACE reads, TCRdb lists one record per CDR3 protein. The table has 250,000 or so distinct CDR3 sequences, approximately 10% seen once. CDR1 LGHNA and CDR2 YSLEER come from the germline V gene. V was pared by 0 bases and J by 7 bases, with 5 bases of the junction left unmatched. The CDR3 loop spans 15 amino acids. This clonotype was observed a few times. Its specificity is not known. Specimen: PBMCs or a T cell subset sorted from them (not recorded which). The clonotype originates from a man aged 18 to 35 who had mild COVID-19 (a few samples of this study predate the infection). Cell type and time point are not known. The rearrangement joins TRBV4-3 to TRBJ1-2; 10 bases are shared with TRBD1. CDR3 sequence (DNA): TGCGCCAGCAGCCAAGATGTTGGACAGGGGGGTGGCTACACCTTC. Translation gives CASSQDVGQGGGYTF.